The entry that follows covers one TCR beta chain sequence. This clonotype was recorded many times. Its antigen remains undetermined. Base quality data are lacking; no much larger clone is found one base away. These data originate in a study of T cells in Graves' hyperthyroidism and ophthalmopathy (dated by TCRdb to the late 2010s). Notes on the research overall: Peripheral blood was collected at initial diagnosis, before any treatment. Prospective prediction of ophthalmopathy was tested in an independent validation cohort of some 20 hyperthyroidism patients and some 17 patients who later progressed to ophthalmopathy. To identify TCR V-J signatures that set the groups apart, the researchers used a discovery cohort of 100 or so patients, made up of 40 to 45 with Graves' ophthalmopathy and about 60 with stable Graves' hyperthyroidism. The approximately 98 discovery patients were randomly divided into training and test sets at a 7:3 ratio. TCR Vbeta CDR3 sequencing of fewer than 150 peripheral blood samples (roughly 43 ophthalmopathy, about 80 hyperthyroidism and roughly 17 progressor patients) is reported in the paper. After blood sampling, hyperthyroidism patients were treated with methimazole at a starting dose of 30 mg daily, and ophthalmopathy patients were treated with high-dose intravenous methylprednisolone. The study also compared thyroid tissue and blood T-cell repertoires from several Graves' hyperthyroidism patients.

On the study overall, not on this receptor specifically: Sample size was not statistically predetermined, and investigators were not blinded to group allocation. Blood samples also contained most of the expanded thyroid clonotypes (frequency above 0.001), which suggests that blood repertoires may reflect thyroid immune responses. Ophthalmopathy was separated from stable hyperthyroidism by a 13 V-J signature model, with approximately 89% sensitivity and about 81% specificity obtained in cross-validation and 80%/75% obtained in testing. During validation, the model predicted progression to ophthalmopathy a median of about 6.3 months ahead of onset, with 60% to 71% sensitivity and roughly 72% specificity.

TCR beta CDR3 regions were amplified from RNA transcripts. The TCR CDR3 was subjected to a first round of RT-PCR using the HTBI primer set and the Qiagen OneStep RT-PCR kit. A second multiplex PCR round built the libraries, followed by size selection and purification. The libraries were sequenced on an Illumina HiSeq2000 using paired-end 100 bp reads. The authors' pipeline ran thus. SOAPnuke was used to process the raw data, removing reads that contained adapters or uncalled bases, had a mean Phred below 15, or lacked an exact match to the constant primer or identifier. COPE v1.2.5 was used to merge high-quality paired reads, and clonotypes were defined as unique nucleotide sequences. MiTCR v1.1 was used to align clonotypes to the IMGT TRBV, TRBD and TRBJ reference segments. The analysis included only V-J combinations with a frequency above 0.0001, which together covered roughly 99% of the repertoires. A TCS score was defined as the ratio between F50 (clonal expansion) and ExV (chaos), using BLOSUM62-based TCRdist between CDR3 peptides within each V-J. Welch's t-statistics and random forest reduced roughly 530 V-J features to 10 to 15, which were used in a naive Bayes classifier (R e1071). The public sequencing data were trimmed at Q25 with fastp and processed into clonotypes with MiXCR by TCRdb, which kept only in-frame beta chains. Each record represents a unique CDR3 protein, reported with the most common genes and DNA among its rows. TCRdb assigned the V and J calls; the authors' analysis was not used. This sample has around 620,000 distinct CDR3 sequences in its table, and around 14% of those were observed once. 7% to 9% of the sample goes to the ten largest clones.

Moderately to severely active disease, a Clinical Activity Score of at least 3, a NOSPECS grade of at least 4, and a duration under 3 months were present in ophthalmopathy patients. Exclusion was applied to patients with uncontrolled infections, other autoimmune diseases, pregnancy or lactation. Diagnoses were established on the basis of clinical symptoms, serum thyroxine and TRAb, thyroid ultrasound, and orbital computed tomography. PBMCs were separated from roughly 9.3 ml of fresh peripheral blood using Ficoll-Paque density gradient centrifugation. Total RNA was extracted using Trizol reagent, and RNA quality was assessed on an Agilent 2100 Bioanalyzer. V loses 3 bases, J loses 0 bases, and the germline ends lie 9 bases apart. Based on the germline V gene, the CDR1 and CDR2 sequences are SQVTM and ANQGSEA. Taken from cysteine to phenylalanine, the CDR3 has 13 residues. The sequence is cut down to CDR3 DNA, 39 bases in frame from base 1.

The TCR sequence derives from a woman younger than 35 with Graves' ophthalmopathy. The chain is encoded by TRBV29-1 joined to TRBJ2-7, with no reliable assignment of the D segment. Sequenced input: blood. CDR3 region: CSVERTDSYEQYF. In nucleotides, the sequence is TGCAGCGTTGAGAGGACGGACTCCTACGAGCAGTACTTC.